These 8 T cell receptor beta chains share one sample of origin, sequenced in a study of blood T cell repertoires in COVID-19. Profiling relied on immunoSEQ multiplex PCR, and the TCRdb table lists in-frame clones only, not all of them. This table has a few hundred thousand clones, roughly 85% appearing once. Material for sequencing was peripheral blood. These receptors all stem from a woman aged 70-85 years with COVID-19, enrolled during active disease.

The genes are TRBV4-2 and TRBJ2-1; 11 nucleotides match TRBD1. V trimming: 2 bases; J trimming: 0 bases; junction bases outside the gene matches: 12. This CDR3 is 20 amino acids long. Germline values: CDR1 LGHNA, CDR2 YNFKEQ. CDR3 sequence reads: CASSQPRTGGLKSSYNEQFF. The CDR3 coding sequence is TGTGCCAGCAGCCAACCCAGGACAGGGGGCCTCAAAAGCTCCTACAATGAGCAGTTCTTC.

The J gene is TRBJ2-1, the V gene TRBV7-2, with TRBD1 matching over 10 bases. The CDR3 is 18 residues long. The germline gives CDR1 SGHTA, CDR2 FQGNSA. Germline trimming cut 1 base from V and 0 bases from J; bases unmatched to any gene: 6. The CDR3 DNA is TGTGCCAGCAGCTTAGTCGGGACAGGGGCCTACTCCTACAATGAGCAGTTCTTC. This encodes CASSLVGTGAYSYNEQFF.

The chain has TRBV7-2 and TRBJ1-1; D remains unclear. Germline lookup yields CDR1 SGHTA and CDR2 FQGNSA. The CDR3 spans 14 residues. The ends were cut back, 8 bases at V and 4 bases at J, with 17 bases in the middle. The CDR3 DNA is TGTGCCAGCGGCCTTCTGGAGTTGAGCACTGAAGCTTTCTTT. Its protein product is CASGLLELSTEAFF.

V usage is TRBV7-2 and J usage is TRBJ2-1; the D gene is possibly TRBD1 (6 bases). The V gene's germline CDR1 is SGHTA and CDR2 FQGNSA. The CDR3 totals 15 residues. V lost 1 base, J lost 3 bases, and 10 bases lay in between. The CDR3 loop is CASSLGQGHYNEQFF. The CDR3 DNA follows: TGTGCCAGCAGCTTAGGCCAGGGACACTACAATGAGCAGTTCTTC.

The chain's CDR3 is CATRRAGSATDTQYF. DNA of the CDR3: TGTGCCACTCGCAGGGCCGGATCCGCCACAGATACGCAGTATTTT. V usage is TRBV15 and J usage is TRBJ2-3, with D possibly TRBD1 on 5 matching bases. In germline, CDR1 is LNHNV, CDR2 YYDKDF (reference sequence). Trimming left V 9 bases short and J 2 bases short, with 18 bases between. This CDR3 has 15 amino acids. Full variable domain (outside the CDR3, taken from reference TRBV15 and TRBJ2-3): DAMVIQNPRYQVTQFGKPVTLSCSQTLNHNVMYWYQQKSSQAPKLLFHYYDKDFNNEADTPDNFQSRRPNTSFCFLDIRSPGLGDTAMYLCATRRAGSATDTQYFGPGTRLTVL.

This rearrangement joins TRBV18 to TRBJ2-1; 9 bases match TRBD1. The CDR3 contains 15 residues. From germline, CDR1 is KGHSH and CDR2 LQKENI. J lost 5 bases, V lost 2 bases, and 4 bases had no gene match. The CDR3 spells CASSPGTGWDNEQFF. The CDR3 bases are TGTGCCAGCTCACCAGGGACAGGGTGGGACAATGAGCAGTTCTTC.

This chain joins TRBV3-1 (or the pseudogene TRBV3-2) and TRBJ2-3; possibly TRBD1 for D (5 bases). Germline assignment: CDR1 LGHDT and CDR2 YNNKEL (reference sequence). The CDR3 has 15 amino acids. Trimming removed 1 base from V and 11 bases from J, with 19 bases in between. The CDR3 sequence is CASSQVGPPLREQYF. The CDR3 bases are TGTGCCAGCAGCCAAGTGGGGCCCCCCCTTAGGGAGCAGTATTTT.

A word on this clone: Additional DNA sequences in this sample encode the identical CDR3. The rearrangement uses TRBV5-1 and TRBJ1-6, with D unclear. The length of the CDR3 is 15 residues. V was clipped by 0 bases and J by 5 bases, with 9 bases between them. Germline CDR1 SGHRS, CDR2 YFSETQ. The CDR3 DNA reads as TGCGCCAGCAGCTTGGGGGCGGGCAATAATTCACCCCTCCACTTT. Its protein is CASSLGAGNNSPLHF.